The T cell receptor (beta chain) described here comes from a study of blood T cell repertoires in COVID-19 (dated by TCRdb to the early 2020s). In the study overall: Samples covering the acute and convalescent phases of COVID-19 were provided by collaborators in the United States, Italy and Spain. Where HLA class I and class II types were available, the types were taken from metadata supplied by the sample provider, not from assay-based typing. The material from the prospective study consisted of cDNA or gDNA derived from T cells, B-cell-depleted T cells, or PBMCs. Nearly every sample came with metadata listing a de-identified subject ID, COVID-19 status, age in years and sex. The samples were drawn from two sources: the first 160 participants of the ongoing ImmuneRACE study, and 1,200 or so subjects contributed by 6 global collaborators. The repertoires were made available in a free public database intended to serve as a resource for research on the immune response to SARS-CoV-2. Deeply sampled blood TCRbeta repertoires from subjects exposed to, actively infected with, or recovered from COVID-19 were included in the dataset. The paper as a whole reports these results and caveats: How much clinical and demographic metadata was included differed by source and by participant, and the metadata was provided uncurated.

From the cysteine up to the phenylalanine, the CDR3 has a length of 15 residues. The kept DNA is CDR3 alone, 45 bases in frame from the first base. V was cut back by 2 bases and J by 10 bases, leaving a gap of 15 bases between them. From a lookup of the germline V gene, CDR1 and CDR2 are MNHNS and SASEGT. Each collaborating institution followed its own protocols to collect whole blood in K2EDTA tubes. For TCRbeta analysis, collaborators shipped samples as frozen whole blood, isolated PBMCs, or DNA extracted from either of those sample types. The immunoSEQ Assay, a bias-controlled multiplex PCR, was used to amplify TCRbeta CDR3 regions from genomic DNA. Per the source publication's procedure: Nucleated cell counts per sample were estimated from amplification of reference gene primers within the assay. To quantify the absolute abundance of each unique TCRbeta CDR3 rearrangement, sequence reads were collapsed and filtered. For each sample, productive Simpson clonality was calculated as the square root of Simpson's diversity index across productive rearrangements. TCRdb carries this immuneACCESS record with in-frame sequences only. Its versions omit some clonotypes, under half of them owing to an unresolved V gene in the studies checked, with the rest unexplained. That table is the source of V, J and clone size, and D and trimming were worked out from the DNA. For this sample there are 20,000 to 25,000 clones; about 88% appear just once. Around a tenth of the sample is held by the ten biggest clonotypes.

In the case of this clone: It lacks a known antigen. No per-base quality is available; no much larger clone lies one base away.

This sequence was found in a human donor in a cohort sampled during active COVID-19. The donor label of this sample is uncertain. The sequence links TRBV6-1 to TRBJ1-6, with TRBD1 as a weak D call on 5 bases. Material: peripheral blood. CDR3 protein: CASSELGVAGSPLHF. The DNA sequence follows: TGTGCCAGCAGTGAACTGGGGGTGGCGGGGTCACCCCTCCACTTT.